What follows describes a single T cell receptor beta chain. The junction departs from the called germline gene at one end, perhaps through a read error. The data derive from a study of identical twins. The germline gives CDR1 LGHDT, CDR2 YNNKEL (reference sequence). This CDR3 contains 17 residues. MiXCR was run by TCRdb on the 5' RACE reads, yielding one entry per CDR3 protein. The sample records fewer than 550,000 distinct CDR3 sequences, around an eighth being singletons. The same sample was also studied in work on yellow fever vaccine responses in identical twins.

This receptor was identified in a young woman in good health. This chain joins TRBV3-1 and TRBJ2-1; 9 bases map to TRBD2. The sequenced material came from CD4+ T cells sorted from blood. The CDR3 is CARSRRQAGGPWGEQFF. DNA for the CDR3: TGTGCCCGCAGCCGCCGTCAAGCGGGAGGCCCGTGGGGGGAGCAGTTCTTC.